The T cell receptor beta chain described here comes from a study of blood T cells in healthy people across ages. CDR3 length: 16 amino acids. The germline gives CDR1 MNHEY, CDR2 SMNVEV (reference sequence). Next came a second PCR, run for roughly 7 to 12 cycles, which used a sample-barcoded 5' primer along with a J-beta primer mix. Each cDNA molecule received a tag from a template-switch adaptor that had 12 random nucleotides. Each CDR3 protein gets one entry after TCRdb re-called the 5' RACE reads with MiXCR. The sample has 750,000 to 950,000 distinct CDR3 sequences, almost 30% seen once. For this clonotype: A much larger clone lies a single base off, so this may be a read error.

The data were also submitted as part of a second study, on T cells of mothers and their children. As that study records: Persisting microchimeric T cell clones went undetected.

The specimen was blood. This chain uses TRBV27 with TRBJ2-5; D uncertain. The TCR was taken from a middle-aged woman in good health. The CDR3 DNA reads TGTGTCAGCAGTTTATTGGGCAGTAAAATGCAAGAGACCCAGTACTTC. Amino acids: CVSSLLGSKMQETQYF.